The 20 T cell receptor beta chains below all came from one sample that was sequenced in a study of memory CD4+ T cells and cytomegalovirus serostatus. Measured with immunoSEQ multiplex PCR; TCRdb has only the in-frame clones, and not every one. The data contain approximately 74,000 clones, 70% to 80% of them singletons. Single viable CD3+CD4+CD8-CD45RO+ cells were sorted as the memory CD4+ T cells. The sample consisted of memory CD4+ T cells from blood. Source of these receptors: an adult in good health and CMV-seropositive.

The V and J genes are TRBV2 and TRBJ2-5, with D possibly being TRBD1 (5 bases). The V gene lost 7 bases and the J gene lost 4 bases, with 10 bases spanning the gap. CDR3 size: 12 residues. Germline V gene lookup returns CDR1 SNHLY and CDR2 FYNNEI. The CDR3 nucleotides are TGTGCCAGCATAGTAGGGGTAGAGACCCAGTACTTC. Its translation is CASIVGVETQYF.

The chain couples TRBV7-3 to TRBJ2-2; D might be TRBD1 or TRBD2, each matching 5 bases. CDR3 length: 14 amino acids. V gave up 2 bases and J gave up 6 bases, with 10 bases separating them. Germline V gene data show CDR1 as SGHTA and CDR2 as FQGTGA. The CDR3 bases are TGTGCCAGCAGCTTAGATTTGGGGGCCGGGGAGCTGTTTTTT. Amino acids: CASSLDLGAGELFF.

The rearrangement joins TRBV18 to TRBJ1-1; possibly TRBD1 for D (5 bases). Germline assignment: CDR1 KGHSH and CDR2 LQKENI. Trimming pared 3 bases from V and 6 bases from J, leaving 14 bases between. The CDR3 is made up of 14 amino acids. CDR3 sequence: CASSPAGKGSEAFF. As DNA, the CDR3 is TGTGCCAGCTCACCCGCAGGGAAGGGCTCTGAAGCTTTCTTT. Full variable domain (rest looked up from reference TRBV18 and TRBJ1-1): NAGVMQNPRHLVRRRGQEARLRCSPMKGHSHVYWYRQLPEEGLKFMVYLQKENIIDESGMPKERFSAEFPKEGPSILRIQQVVRGDSAAYFCASSPAGKGSEAFFGQGTRLTVV.

The gene calls are TRBV19 and TRBJ1-2; the match to TRBD1 covers 7 bases. Germline V gene data show CDR1 as LNHDA and CDR2 as SQIVND (reference sequence). V trimming: 7 bases; J trimming: 8 bases; junction bases outside the gene matches: 7. This CDR3 has 12 amino acids. CDR3 residues: CASTLDRMGYTF. For the CDR3, the DNA is TGTGCCAGTACCCTGGACAGGATGGGCTACACCTTC.

The rearrangement uses TRBV7-8 and TRBJ1-3; 7 bases match TRBD1. The CDR3 consists of 15 residues. The germline V gene encodes CDR1 SGHVS and CDR2 FQNEAQ. The junction had 2 bases not matched to a gene; V was cut back by 1 base and J by 2 bases. The CDR3 reads CASSLVTGTGNTIYF. The CDR3 nucleotides are TGTGCCAGCAGCTTAGTGACAGGGACTGGAAACACCATATATTTT.

V gene TRBV6-1 combines with J gene TRBJ2-5; 9 nucleotides align to TRBD1. This CDR3 comprises 14 residues. Germline V gene data show CDR1 as MNHNS and CDR2 as SASEGT. J was trimmed by 1 base and V by 11 bases; bases with no gene match: 8. The CDR3 nucleotides are TGTGCCCCCGGTCGACAGGGGGGCCAAGAGACCCAGTACTTC. Its protein product is CAPGRQGGQETQYF.

This clone turned up a few times. The chain links TRBV19 to TRBJ2-3, with TRBD1 identical over 7 bases. The trim removed 6 bases at V and 6 bases at J, leaving 15 bases unmatched. The germline CDR1 and CDR2 sequences are LNHDA and SQIVND (reference sequence). The CDR3 covers 16 residues. Written as DNA, the CDR3 is TGTGCCAGTAGCTCAATTATGACAGGGAGTGCTGATACGCAGTATTTT. Its translation: CASSSIMTGSADTQYF.

The chain couples TRBV5-1 to TRBJ1-4; the match to TRBD1 covers 8 bases. The ends lost 4 bases at V and 4 bases at J; junction bases unmatched: 6. This CDR3 spans 15 amino acids. Germline CDR1 is SGHRS and CDR2 is YFSETQ. CDR3 loop: CASSPGQAFNEKLFF. The CDR3 DNA reads TGCGCCAGCAGCCCGGGACAGGCTTTTAATGAAAAACTGTTTTTT. Together with reference TRBV5-1 and TRBJ1-4, the CDR3 gives the full variable domain: KAGVTQTPRYLIKTRGQQVTLSCSPISGHRSVSWYQQTPGQGLQFLFEYFSETQRNKGNFPGRFSGRQFSNSRSEMNVSTLELGDSALYLCASSPGQAFNEKLFFGSGTQLSVL.

As DNA, the CDR3 is TGTGCCAGCACCCCAAGGAGGGGGCCCTACAATGAGCAGTTCTTC. Amino acids: CASTPRRGPYNEQFF. The chain uses TRBV28 and TRBJ2-1; D is perhaps TRBD1 (7 bases). The CDR3 consists of 15 residues. V lost 7 bases, J lost 2 bases, and 15 bases lay in between. Germline CDR1 is MDHEN and CDR2 is SYDVKM.

This clone was observed a single time. The J gene is TRBJ2-7, the V gene TRBV7-9; TRBD1 matches at 8 bases. Germline CDR1 reads SEHNR; CDR2 reads FQNEAQ (reference sequence). V trimming: 5 bases; J trimming: 7 bases; junction bases outside the gene matches: 10. The CDR3 consists of 14 residues. Written as DNA, the CDR3 is TGTGCCAGCAGCCCCCCGGACAGGGAATGGGAGCAGTACTTC. Protein: CASSPPDREWEQYF.

The chain recombines TRBV9 with TRBJ1-3; D not certain. The V end lost 4 bases, the J end lost 0 bases, and 14 bases lay between the germline ends. Looked up from germline, CDR1 is SGDLS and CDR2 is YYNGEE. This CDR3 is 16 amino acids long. The CDR3 DNA follows: TGTGCCAGCAGCACCGACGTTGCGGACTCTGGAAACACCATATATTTT. Translating it yields CASSTDVADSGNTIYF.

This chain links TRBV29-1 with TRBJ1-3, with D perhaps matching TRBD1 (5 bases). Germline V gene data show CDR1 as SQVTM and CDR2 as ANQGSEA. The CDR3 covers 11 residues. V was pared by 4 bases and J by 4 bases, with 5 bases between. CDR3 nucleotides: TGCAGCGTTGGGACAGGAAACACCATATATTTT. This encodes CSVGTGNTIYF.

J is TRBJ1-5 and V is TRBV19; D is unclear. CDR1 is LNHDA, CDR2 SQIVND, per germline (reference sequence). The V end lost 3 bases, the J end lost 0 bases, and 15 bases lay between the germline ends. CDR3 length equals 17 residues. CDR3 sequence (DNA): TGTGCCAGTAGTATTGGCGGCCGGCCGAATAGCAATCAGCCCCAGCATTTT. It encodes CASSIGGRPNSNQPQHF.

The J gene is TRBJ2-7, the V gene TRBV28; D perhaps matches TRBD1 (6 bases). The CDR3 has 14 amino acids. Trimming left V 3 bases short and J 0 bases short, with 9 bases between. The V gene's germline CDR1 is MDHEN and CDR2 SYDVKM. The CDR3: CASSLRGGSYEQYF. The DNA of the CDR3 is TGTGCCAGCAGTTTGAGAGGGGGCTCCTACGAGCAGTACTTC. Filled out from reference TRBV28 and TRBJ2-7, the complete variable domain reads DVKVTQSSRYLVKRTGEKVFLECVQDMDHENMFWYRQDPGLGLRLIYFSYDVKMKEKGDIPEGYSVSREKKERFSLILESASTNQTSMYLCASSLRGGSYEQYFGPGTRLTVT.

This clone showed up just once. The J gene is TRBJ2-3, the V gene TRBV30; 8 nucleotides match TRBD2. CDR3 length: 14 residues. Per germline, CDR1 GTSNPN and CDR2 SVGIG (reference sequence). With 3 bases clipped from V and 0 bases from J, the junction kept 2 bases outside the gene matches. As DNA, the CDR3 is TGTGCCTGGAGAACTAGCGGTAGCACAGATACGCAGTATTTT. It encodes CAWRTSGSTDTQYF.

The rearrangement links TRBV5-8 to TRBJ1-1; possibly TRBD1 for D (5 bases). In germline, CDR1 is SGHTS, CDR2 YDEGEE. The CDR3 covers 15 residues. With 4 bases removed from V and 0 bases from J, the gap between germline ends came to 13 bases. The CDR3 coding sequence is TGTGCCAGCAGCGCCAGGGTGGGGATGAACACTGAAGCTTTCTTT. This translates into CASSARVGMNTEAFF. The entire variable domain, with the rest obtained from reference TRBV5-8 and TRBJ1-1, is as follows: EAGVTQSPTHLIKTRGQQATLRCSPISGHTSVYWYQQALGLGLQFLLWYDEGEERNRGNFPPRFSGRQFPNYSSELNVNALELEDSALYLCASSARVGMNTEAFFGQGTRLTVV.

This clone was seen a handful of times. The rearrangement uses TRBV7-2 and TRBJ2-7, with 7 bases matching TRBD1. The CDR3 contains 14 residues. The J segment lost 3 bases and the V segment lost 8 bases, leaving 10 bases of the junction unmatched. The V gene's germline CDR1 is SGHTA and CDR2 FQGNSA. CDR3 nucleotide sequence: TGTGCCAGCGGCAGACAGGGTGCAGTCTACGAGCAGTACTTC. As protein: CASGRQGAVYEQYF.

The gene calls are TRBV19 and TRBJ1-1; 9 bases fit TRBD1. Germline values: CDR1 LNHDA, CDR2 SQIVND (reference sequence). The CDR3 sequence is 15 residues long. Germline trimming cut 4 bases from V and 5 bases from J; bases unmatched to any gene: 8. This CDR3 is CASSRSDRGRTEAFF. Here the CDR3 DNA reads TGTGCCAGTAGTAGATCAGACAGGGGGAGAACTGAAGCTTTCTTT. The entire variable domain, with the rest obtained from reference TRBV19 and TRBJ1-1, is as follows: DGGITQSPKYLFRKEGQNVTLSCEQNLNHDAMYWYRQDPGQGLRLIYYSQIVNDFQKGDIAEGYSVSREKKESFPLTVTSAQKNPTAFYLCASSRSDRGRTEAFFGQGTRLTVV.

The chain recombines TRBV19 with TRBJ2-5; no clear D. The CDR3 is 11 residues long. Trimming left V 10 bases short and J 2 bases short, with 8 bases between. Germline V gene data show CDR1 as LNHDA and CDR2 as SQIVND (reference sequence). The chain's CDR3 is CATAIQETQYF. Written as DNA, the CDR3 is TGTGCCACCGCAATACAAGAGACCCAGTACTTC. Complete variable domain (other parts from reference TRBV19 and TRBJ2-5): DGGITQSPKYLFRKEGQNVTLSCEQNLNHDAMYWYRQDPGQGLRLIYYSQIVNDFQKGDIAEGYSVSREKKESFPLTVTSAQKNPTAFYLCATAIQETQYFGPGTRLLVL.

The rearrangement links TRBV6-5 to TRBJ2-2; 7 positions agree with TRBD2. CDR1 and CDR2 from the germline V gene are MNHEY and SVGAGI. The CDR3 has 14 amino acids. The V segment lost 7 bases and the J segment 6 bases; nucleotides outside the gene matches: 8. The CDR3 DNA reads as TGTGCCAGCAAACAACGGGGGGACGCCGGGGAGCTGTTTTTT. Encoded protein: CASKQRGDAGELFF.